Below are 6 T cell receptor beta chains sequenced from a single sample in a study of identifying expanded T cells in peripheral blood. Assay used: immunoSEQ multiplex PCR; TCRdb lists only in-frame clones, some missing. The sample records 70,000 to 95,000 clones, 85% to 90% being singletons. The specimen was blood. These receptors came from a person aged 18-70 years in good health.

The chain links TRBV13 to TRBJ1-6, with D tentatively TRBD1 (5 bases). CDR1 and CDR2 (germline): PRHDT, FYEKMQ (reference sequence). This CDR3 has 14 amino acids. The germline V and J ends were trimmed by 4 bases and 6 bases, with 10 bases remaining between them. CDR3 coding DNA: TGTGCCAGCAGCTACTCGGGGGGTAATTCACCCCTCCACTTT. Translated, it gives CASSYSGGNSPLHF. Full variable domain (rest looked up from reference TRBV13 and TRBJ1-6): AAGVIQSPRHLIKEKRETATLKCYPIPRHDTVYWYQQGPGQDPQFLISFYEKMQSDKGSIPDRFSAQQFSDYHSELNMSSLELGDSALYFCASSYSGGNSPLHFGNGTRLTVT.

The chain links TRBV4-2 to TRBJ1-6; TRBD1 might be the D (6 bases). The CDR3 length is 16 residues. Between the trimmed V and J ends, which lost 0 bases and 11 bases, there was a span of 17 bases. The V gene's germline CDR1 is LGHNA and CDR2 YNFKEQ. Here the CDR3 DNA reads TGTGCCAGCAGCCAAGAACGAACAGGGTATTTTGCACCCCTCCACTTT. It translates to CASSQERTGYFAPLHF.

This sequence joins TRBV18 and TRBJ2-7; possibly TRBD1 for D (6 bases). Trimming pared 4 bases from V and 2 bases from J, leaving 6 bases between. This CDR3 region has 12 residues. The germline V gene has CDR1 KGHSH and CDR2 LQKENI. CDR3 nucleotides: TGTGCCAGCTCACAGGGGGCCTACGAGCAGTACTTC. Its protein is CASSQGAYEQYF.

The chain links TRBV29-1 to TRBJ2-5; possible D gene TRBD2, 6 bases. Between the trimmed V and J ends, which lost 5 bases and 4 bases, there was a span of 14 bases. This CDR3 has 13 residues. Germline V lookup: CDR1 SQVTM, CDR2 ANQGSEA. The CDR3 region has the DNA TGCAGCGTTAGTCACGGGAGAGTAGAGACCCAGTACTTC. Amino acids: CSVSHGRVETQYF.

This chain joins TRBV7-6 and TRBJ2-7; 7 positions agree with TRBD2. V lost 0 bases, J lost 3 bases, and 8 bases stayed unmatched. The germline CDR1 and CDR2 sequences are SGHVS and FNYEAQ. The CDR3 length is 16 residues. CDR3 in DNA: TGTGCCAGCAGCTTAGCTTCCGCGGGGGAACTCTACGAGCAGTACTTC. The encoded protein is CASSLASAGELYEQYF.

In nucleotides, the CDR3 is TGTGCCAGCAGTTTCTCCCCTAGCGGGAGGGCCCGAGAAAACATTCAGTACTTC. Translated, it gives CASSFSPSGRARENIQYF. This chain uses TRBV28 with TRBJ2-4; 12 bases map to TRBD2. Unmatched junction bases numbered 11, after V lost 3 bases and J lost 5 bases. Germline CDR1 MDHEN, CDR2 SYDVKM. The CDR3 consists of 18 residues.